One and the same sample provided the 32 T cell receptor beta chains below, sequenced in a study of Graves' ophthalmopathy and Graves' hyperthyroidism. Amplification from RNA transcripts yielded the TCR beta CDR3 regions. First-round RT-PCR used HTBI primers; second-round multiplex PCR followed. From the multiplex PCR reads, TCRdb called clonotypes with MiXCR, one entry per CDR3 protein. The sample shows about 220,000 distinct CDR3 sequences, around a fifth of them seen only once. The sample comprised peripheral blood. These receptor sequences come from a woman aged 45-59 years with Graves' ophthalmopathy.

The rearrangement joins TRBV5-5 to TRBJ2-7; D might be TRBD1 (5 bases). CDR3 length equals 13 residues. Trimming shortened V by 4 bases and J by 3 bases, and 11 bases separated the two germline ends. Germline assignment: CDR1 SGHKS and CDR2 YYEKEE (reference sequence). The CDR3 loop is CASSRQKGYEQYF. The CDR3 DNA is TGTGCCAGCAGCCGACAGAAAGGCTACGAGCAGTACTTC.

Here the CDR3 reads CASSLGGQANYGYTF. CDR3 coding DNA: TGTGCCAGCAGCTTGGGGGGACAGGCAAACTATGGCTACACCTTC. The chain links TRBV5-6 to TRBJ1-2; 8 bases match TRBD1. Germline values: CDR1 SGHDT, CDR2 YYEEEE. The CDR3 extends over 15 amino acids. V trimming: 0 bases; J trimming: 2 bases; junction bases outside the gene matches: 3. The complete variable domain, with remaining parts taken from reference TRBV5-6 and TRBJ1-2, reads DAGVTQSPTHLIKTRGQQVTLRCSPKSGHDTVSWYQQALGQGPQFIFQYYEEEERQRGNFPDRFSGHQFPNYSSELNVNALLLGDSALYLCASSLGGQANYGYTFGSGTRLTVV.

This clonotype was counted between two and nine times. The V gene is TRBV19, the J gene TRBJ2-5, with 8 nucleotides matching TRBD2. CDR1 and CDR2 from the germline V gene are LNHDA and SQIVND (reference sequence). The CDR3 covers 14 residues. V gave up 6 bases and J gave up 4 bases; unmatched junction bases: 7. The DNA for the CDR3 is TGTGCCAGTAGCCAGACTAGCGCCGTAGAGACCCAGTACTTC. Amino acids: CASSQTSAVETQYF.

This chain uses TRBV5-1 with TRBJ2-2, with unresolved D. CDR3 length: 16 amino acids. V lost 0 bases and J 1 base, leaving 10 bases between the germline ends. The germline V gene encodes CDR1 SGHRS and CDR2 YFSETQ. Here the CDR3 reads CASSLAAAKNTGELFF. The CDR3 DNA sequence: TGCGCCAGCAGCTTGGCGGCAGCGAAGAACACCGGGGAGCTGTTTTTT.

This clonotype has ten or more counts. V is TRBV2 and J is TRBJ2-5, with unresolved D. Deletions cut 1 base from V and 6 bases from J, with 15 bases between. Germline V gene sequence: CDR1 SNHLY, CDR2 FYNNEI. This CDR3 region has 15 residues. For the CDR3, the DNA is TGTGCCAGCAGTGAAGAATGGGGATCCGCGAAGACCCAGTACTTC. Encoded protein: CASSEEWGSAKTQYF.

The sample holds many counts of this clonotype. The gene calls are TRBV7-2 and TRBJ2-7, with 10 bases fitting TRBD2. This CDR3 has 16 residues. CDR1 and CDR2 from the germline V gene are SGHTA and FQGNSA. The V gene end was trimmed by 0 bases and the J gene end by 4 bases; junction bases not matched to a gene: 6. In DNA form, the CDR3 reads TGTGCCAGCAGCTTAGCCACCGGGACTAGCGTTTACGAGCAGTACTTC. Protein: CASSLATGTSVYEQYF. The variable domain in full, with the rest retrieved from reference TRBV7-2 and TRBJ2-7, is GAGVSQSPSNKVTEKGKDVELRCDPISGHTALYWYRQSLGQGLEFLIYFQGNSAPDKSGLPSDRFSAERTGGSVSTLTIQRTQQEDSAVYLCASSLATGTSVYEQYFGPGTRLTVT.

The table lists this clonotype with many counts. V and J are TRBV3-1 and TRBJ1-1; perhaps TRBD1 as D (6 bases). Trimming shortened V by 4 bases and J by 4 bases, and 16 bases separated the two germline ends. Germline V gene sequence: CDR1 LGHDT, CDR2 YNNKEL (reference sequence). This CDR3 is built from 15 residues. The CDR3 DNA sequence: TGTGCCAGCAGCCCAATGGCGGGGGGGCGCACTGAAGCTTTCTTT. It yields the protein CASSPMAGGRTEAFF.

This clonotype was counted many times. The CDR3 DNA sequence: TGTGCCATCAGTGAGTCTTCAGGCGGGGAGACCCAGTACTTC. Its protein is CAISESSGGETQYF. This sequence joins TRBV10-3 and TRBJ2-5; possible D gene TRBD2, 5 bases. V was pared by 0 bases and J by 5 bases, with 10 bases between. Germline CDR1 ENHRY, CDR2 SYGVKD. CDR3 length: 14 amino acids.

This clonotype appeared many times. The chain combines TRBV6-1 with TRBJ1-5, with no clear D. Germline-derived CDR1 and CDR2 are MNHNS and SASEGT. V lost 8 bases to trimming and J lost 6 bases, with 11 bases between them. CDR3 size: 12 residues. As DNA, the CDR3 is TGTGCCAGCGGCCCGGCTGTTCAGCCCCAGCATTTT. Its translation is CASGPAVQPQHF.

This clonotype was recorded at least ten times. V usage is TRBV19 and J usage is TRBJ2-5; maybe TRBD2 (6 bases). Trimming took 10 bases from V and 5 from J, leaving 11 bases between them. This CDR3 region has 11 residues. Germline CDR1 is LNHDA and CDR2 is SQIVND (reference sequence). DNA of the CDR3: TGTGCCACCGGGGGTTGGGAGACCCAGTACTTC. Encoded protein: CATGGWETQYF.

V and J are TRBV6-1 and TRBJ2-7; 10 bases map to TRBD1. Germline CDR1 and CDR2: MNHNS and SASEGT. The V gene end was trimmed by 4 bases and the J gene end by 1 base; junction bases not matched to a gene: 1. The CDR3 has 14 residues. The chain's CDR3 is CASSGQGASYEQYF. The CDR3 DNA sequence: TGTGCCAGCAGTGGACAGGGGGCTTCCTACGAGCAGTACTTC.

Comment on this clonotype: One base away lies a much larger clone, so this may be a sequencing read error. The rearrangement links TRBV5-1 to TRBJ2-7; 8 bases are a match to TRBD1. CDR3 length equals 15 residues. J was trimmed by 4 bases and V by 4 bases; bases with no gene match: 10. Germline V lookup: CDR1 SGHRS, CDR2 YFSETQ. CDR3 bases: TGCGCCAGCAGCCCCCGACAGGGGACGGCTTACGAGCAGTACTTC. Encoded protein: CASSPRQGTAYEQYF.

This clonotype was seen many times. V gene TRBV6-5 combines with J gene TRBJ2-7, with 11 bases lining up with TRBD2. Germline CDR1 is MNHEY and CDR2 is SVGAGI. Trimming removed 2 bases from V and 3 bases from J; junction bases left unmatched: 3. The CDR3 loop spans 15 amino acids. CDR3 nucleotide sequence: TGTGCCAGCAGTTACGGTACTAGCGGGAGCTACGAGCAGTACTTC. It is translated as CASSYGTSGSYEQYF.

The gene calls are TRBV2 and TRBJ2-7; D remains unclear. Germline V gene sequence: CDR1 SNHLY, CDR2 FYNNEI. The ends were cut back, 3 bases at V and 2 bases at J, with 8 bases in the middle. The CDR3 is 13 amino acids. This CDR3 is CASSDPGAYEQYF. CDR3 in DNA: TGTGCCAGCAGTGATCCCGGTGCCTACGAGCAGTACTTC.

This clonotype showed up just a few times. The V and J genes are TRBV10-3 and TRBJ1-1; D is undetermined. Germline loops: CDR1 ENHRY, CDR2 SYGVKD. The ends were cut back, 4 bases at V and 1 base at J, with 7 bases in the middle. The CDR3 spans 13 residues. For the CDR3, the DNA is TGTGCCATCAGTGTGGGCCAGAACACTGAAGCTTTCTTT. This gives the protein CAISVGQNTEAFF.

To note about this clonotype: With a much larger clone just one base away, this may be a read error. Here the CDR3 omits its conserved ending phenylalanine or tryptophan, so a read error is the likely source. This sequence joins TRBV6-1 and TRBJ2-2, with 7 bases matching TRBD2. V shed 7 bases, J shed 6 bases, and the junction held 11 bases outside the gene matches. Per germline, CDR1 MNHNS and CDR2 SASEGT. This CDR3 comprises 15 residues. In DNA form, the CDR3 reads TGTGCCAGCACGTGGCTAGCGGAAATAGCCGGGGAGCTGTTTCTT. This codes for CASTWLAEIAGELFL.

This clonotype was seen many times. The chain has TRBV12-3 or TRBV12-4 and TRBJ1-5, with 9 bases identical to TRBD1. V shed 1 base and J 2 bases; nucleotides not matched to a gene: 6. The CDR3 is 17 residues long. DNA of the CDR3: TGTGCCAGCAGTTTAGGCCTCACAGGGGGCCGCAATCAGCCCCAGCATTTT. It is translated as CASSLGLTGGRNQPQHF.

For this clonotype: This could be a read error, since a much larger clone is one nucleotide away. The rearrangement joins TRBV24-1 to TRBJ1-2; a weak D match, TRBD1 (5 bases). Per germline, CDR1 KGHDR and CDR2 SFDVKD. V was trimmed by 4 bases and J by 6 bases, leaving 17 bases between them. The CDR3 is 15 residues long. The CDR3 sequence is CATSDPLKGDHGYTF. The CDR3 DNA reads TGTGCCACCAGTGACCCCTTGAAAGGGGACCATGGCTACACCTTC.

This clonotype was picked up many times. The chain is built from TRBV5-8 and TRBJ2-2; D remains unclear. The CDR3 has 15 amino acids. V lost 0 bases, J lost 4 bases, and 10 bases lay in between. Germline V lookup: CDR1 SGHTS, CDR2 YDEGEE. CDR3 in amino acids: CASSLGRTGTGELFF. The CDR3, as DNA: TGTGCCAGCAGCTTGGGTCGTACGGGCACCGGGGAGCTGTTTTTT.

In its sample, this clonotype was seen many times. The genes are TRBV6-6 and TRBJ1-5; D gene ambiguous. The germline CDR1 and CDR2 sequences are MNHNY and SVGAGI (reference sequence). The CDR3 runs 12 residues. V shed 0 bases and J shed 11 bases, with 8 bases lying between them. CDR3 sequence reads: CASSYSDSTQHF. CDR3 DNA: TGTGCCAGCAGTTACTCGGACTCAACCCAGCATTTT.

This clonotype was seen ten or more times. The chain uses TRBV30 and TRBJ2-7; tentatively, D is TRBD1 (5 bases). Deletions cut 1 base from V and 9 bases from J, with 13 bases between. Germline lookup yields CDR1 GTSNPN and CDR2 SVGIG (reference sequence). CDR3 length: 12 residues. As DNA, the CDR3 is TGTGCCTGGAGTGCCACAGGCCTCGGGCAGTACTTC. Amino acid sequence: CAWSATGLGQYF.

There are many counts of this clonotype. The chain joins TRBV19 to TRBJ1-1; 7 bases match TRBD1. The J segment lost 8 bases and the V segment lost 5 bases, leaving 5 bases of the junction unmatched. The length of the CDR3 is 12 residues. CDR1 is LNHDA and CDR2 is SQIVND in the germline V gene (reference sequence). CDR3 sequence: CASSFGQVEAFF. In DNA form, the CDR3 reads TGTGCCAGTAGTTTCGGACAGGTAGAAGCTTTCTTT. Full variable domain (remainder filled in from reference TRBV19 and TRBJ1-1): DGGITQSPKYLFRKEGQNVTLSCEQNLNHDAMYWYRQDPGQGLRLIYYSQIVNDFQKGDIAEGYSVSREKKESFPLTVTSAQKNPTAFYLCASSFGQVEAFFGQGTRLTVV.

This clonotype occurred many times. This chain links TRBV20-1 with TRBJ2-7; 9 bases align to TRBD1. Per germline, CDR1 DFQATT and CDR2 SNEGSKA (reference sequence). This CDR3 spans 16 amino acids. J was trimmed by 0 bases and V by 4 bases; bases with no gene match: 10. As DNA, the CDR3 is TGCAGTGCTAAACCCCAGACAGGGGGGTTCTCCTACGAGCAGTACTTC. It specifies CSAKPQTGGFSYEQYF.

This clonotype was seen many times. The V and J genes are TRBV28 and TRBJ1-2; D is perhaps TRBD1 (6 bases). Germline V gene data show CDR1 as MDHEN and CDR2 as SYDVKM. The CDR3 runs 13 residues. The V gene lost 1 base and the J gene lost 8 bases, with 11 bases spanning the gap. The CDR3 loop reads CASSLSGEYGYTF. CDR3 nucleotide sequence: TGTGCCAGCAGTTTATCAGGGGAATACGGCTACACCTTC.

This clonotype was found many times. The chain employs TRBV12-3 or TRBV12-4 and TRBJ1-2; a weak D match, TRBD1 (6 bases). The CDR3 is made up of 14 amino acids. V lost 4 bases and J 6 bases, leaving 15 bases between the germline ends. The CDR3 DNA reads as TGTGCCAGCAGTTCAACCGGGGGGCCTCATGGCTACACCTTC. Translation gives CASSSTGGPHGYTF.

This rearrangement joins TRBV11-3 to TRBJ1-3; perhaps TRBD1 as D (5 bases). Trimming removed 6 bases from V and 0 bases from J, with 9 bases in between. In germline, CDR1 is SGHNT, CDR2 YENEEA. The CDR3 contains 14 residues. The CDR3 region is CASSEGSSGNTIYF. As DNA, the CDR3 is TGTGCCAGCAGTGAGGGGAGCTCTGGAAACACCATATATTTT. Using reference TRBV11-3 and TRBJ1-3 for the parts outside the CDR3, the full variable domain is EAGVVQSPRYKIIEKKQPVAFWCNPISGHNTLYWYLQNLGQGPELLIRYENEEAVDDSQLPKDRFSAERLKGVDSTLKIQPAELGDSAVYLCASSEGSSGNTIYFGEGSWLTVV.

This clonotype was seen at least ten times. V usage is TRBV6-1 and J usage is TRBJ1-5; D unclear. The ends were cut back, 3 bases at V and 5 bases at J, with 5 bases in the middle. The CDR3 runs to 12 residues. Looked up from germline, CDR1 is MNHNS and CDR2 is SASEGT. The CDR3 is CASSEIYQPQHF. The CDR3 DNA follows: TGTGCCAGCAGTGAGATTTATCAGCCCCAGCATTTT.

This sequence joins TRBV7-9 and TRBJ2-5; TRBD2 aligns across 14 bases. The CDR3 has 14 amino acids. V shed 4 bases, J shed 7 bases, and the junction held 2 bases outside the gene matches. CDR1 and CDR2 (germline): SEHNR, FQNEAQ (reference sequence). CDR3: CASSSGLAGGTQYF. DNA of the CDR3: TGTGCCAGCAGCTCCGGACTAGCGGGGGGGACCCAGTACTTC.

There are many counts of this clonotype. Given a much more abundant clone one base away, this may be a read error. The rearrangement joins TRBV20-1 to TRBJ2-5, with D perhaps matching TRBD1 (5 bases). CDR1 DFQATT and CDR2 SNEGSKA come from the germline V gene (reference sequence). Trimming shortened V by 8 bases and J by 6 bases, and 16 bases separated the two germline ends. The CDR3 is 12 residues long. The DNA for the CDR3 is TGCAGTACCCCCCAGGGTGAGAAGACCCAGTACTTC. Translating gives CSTPQGEKTQYF.

Many counts were recorded for this clonotype. This chain uses TRBV5-1 with TRBJ2-2; D is ambiguous. The length of the CDR3 is 15 residues. Germline assignment: CDR1 SGHRS and CDR2 YFSETQ. The V gene lost 4 bases and the J gene lost 0 bases, with 10 bases spanning the gap. CDR3 DNA sequence: TGCGCCAGCAGCCCTGACTGGTCGAACACCGGGGAGCTGTTTTTT. This gives the protein CASSPDWSNTGELFF.

This clonotype was observed a handful of times. The chain joins TRBV18 to TRBJ2-5, with 7 nucleotides matching TRBD1. Germline V CDR1 and CDR2: KGHSH, LQKENI. V lost 4 bases, J lost 3 bases, and 2 bases stayed unmatched. CDR3 size: 13 residues. DNA for the CDR3: TGTGCCAGCTCACGGGACAGAAAAGAGACCCAGTACTTC. This translates into CASSRDRKETQYF.

Many counts were recorded for this clonotype. This sequence joins TRBV19 and TRBJ2-2; a weak D match, TRBD1 (6 bases). The V end lost 2 bases, the J end lost 8 bases, and 12 bases lay between the germline ends. In germline, CDR1 is LNHDA, CDR2 SQIVND (reference sequence). The CDR3 contains 14 residues. The CDR3 DNA sequence: TGTGCCAGTAGTATAAACAGGGAATTAGGGGAGCTGTTTTTT. Amino acids: CASSINRELGELFF.